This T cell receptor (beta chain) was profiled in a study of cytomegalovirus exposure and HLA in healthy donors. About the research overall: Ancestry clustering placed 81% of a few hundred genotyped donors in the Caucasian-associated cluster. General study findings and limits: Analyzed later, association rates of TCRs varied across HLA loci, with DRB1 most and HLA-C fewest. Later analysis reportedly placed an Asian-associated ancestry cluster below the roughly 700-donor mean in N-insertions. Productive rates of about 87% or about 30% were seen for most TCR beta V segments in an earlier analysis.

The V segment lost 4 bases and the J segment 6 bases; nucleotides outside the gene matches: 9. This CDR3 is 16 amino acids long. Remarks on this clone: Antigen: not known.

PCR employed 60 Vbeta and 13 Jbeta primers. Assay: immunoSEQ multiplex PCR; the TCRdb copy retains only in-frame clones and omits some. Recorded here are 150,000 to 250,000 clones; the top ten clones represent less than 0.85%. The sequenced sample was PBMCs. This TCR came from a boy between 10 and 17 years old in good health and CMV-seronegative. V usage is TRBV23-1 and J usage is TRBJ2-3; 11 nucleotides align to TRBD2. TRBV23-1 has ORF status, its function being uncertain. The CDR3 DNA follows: TGCGCCAGCAGTCCAGGGCTAGCGGGGGGTCCGGATACGCAGTATTTT. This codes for CASSPGLAGGPDTQYF.